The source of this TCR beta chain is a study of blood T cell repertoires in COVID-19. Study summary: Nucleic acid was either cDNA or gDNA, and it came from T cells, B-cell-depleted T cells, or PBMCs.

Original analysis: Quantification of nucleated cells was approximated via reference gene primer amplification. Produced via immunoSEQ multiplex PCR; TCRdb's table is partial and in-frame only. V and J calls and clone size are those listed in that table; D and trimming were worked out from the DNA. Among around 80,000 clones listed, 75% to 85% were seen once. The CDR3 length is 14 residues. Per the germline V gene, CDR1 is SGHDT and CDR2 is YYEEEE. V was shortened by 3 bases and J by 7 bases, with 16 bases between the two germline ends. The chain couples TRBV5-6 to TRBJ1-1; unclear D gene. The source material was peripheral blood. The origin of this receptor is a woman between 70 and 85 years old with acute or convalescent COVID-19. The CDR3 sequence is CASSYSTSTVEAFF. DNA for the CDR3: TGTGCCAGCAGCTATTCGACTTCGACGGTTGAAGCTTTCTTT.